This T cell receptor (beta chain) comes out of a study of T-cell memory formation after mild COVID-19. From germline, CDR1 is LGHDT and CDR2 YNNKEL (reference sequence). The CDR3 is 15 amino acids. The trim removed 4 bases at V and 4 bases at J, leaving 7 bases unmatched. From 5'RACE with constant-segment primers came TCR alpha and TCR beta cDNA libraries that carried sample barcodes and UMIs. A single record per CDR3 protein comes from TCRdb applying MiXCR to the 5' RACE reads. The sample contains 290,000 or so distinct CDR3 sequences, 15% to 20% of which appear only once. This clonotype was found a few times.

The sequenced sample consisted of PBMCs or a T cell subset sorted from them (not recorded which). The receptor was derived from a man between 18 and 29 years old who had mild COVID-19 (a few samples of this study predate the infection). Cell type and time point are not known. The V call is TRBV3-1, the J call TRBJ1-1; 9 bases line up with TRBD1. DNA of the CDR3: TGTGCCAGCAGCCCCCGGACAGGGGCGGTCACTGAAGCTTTCTTT. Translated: CASSPRTGAVTEAFF.